This entry is about one T cell receptor beta chain. The antigen is undetermined. This CDR3 comprises 14 residues. Germline loops: CDR1 SGHVS, CDR2 FNYEAQ. Trimming cost V 0 bases and J 6 bases; bases outside gene matches: 3. A multiplex PCR was run with 60 Vbeta primers and 13 Jbeta primers. In the study's own analysis: An analysis performed later counted 73 million or so unique TCR beta chains (around 10 million of them shared). The data were produced by immunoSEQ multiplex PCR, yet TCRdb's version contains in-frame clones alone and is incomplete. The DNA was the basis for D and trimming; V, J and clone size are from that table. The profile shows approximately 100,000 clones, 64% of them singletons. The data stem from a study of cytomegalovirus exposure and HLA in healthy donors. Turning to the study itself: Earlier results showed roughly 120 million unique TCR beta sequences derived from about 179 million T cells. HLA-typed donors were the source of around 85 million unique TCRs held in an early data release. Notes on the study in general: What was likely a sequencing artifact was a cluster of highly shared sequence variants.

The TCR sequence derives from a man in his 60s in good health and CMV-seronegative. Sequencing input: PBMCs. The chain employs TRBV7-6 and TRBJ2-7, with 9 positions matching TRBD2. The CDR3 region has the DNA TGTGCCAGCAGCTTAGCGGCTAGCGGGATCGAGCAGTACTTC. As protein: CASSLAASGIEQYF.